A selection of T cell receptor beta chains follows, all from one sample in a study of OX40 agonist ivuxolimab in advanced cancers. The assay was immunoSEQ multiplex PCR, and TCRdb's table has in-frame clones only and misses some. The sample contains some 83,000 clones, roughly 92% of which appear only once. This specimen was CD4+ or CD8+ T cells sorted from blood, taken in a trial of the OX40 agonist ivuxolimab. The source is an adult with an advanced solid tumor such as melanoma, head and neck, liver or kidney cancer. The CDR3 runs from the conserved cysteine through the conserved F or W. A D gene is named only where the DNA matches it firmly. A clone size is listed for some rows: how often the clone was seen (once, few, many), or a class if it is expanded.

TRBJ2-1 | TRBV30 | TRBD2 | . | TGTGCGTCGAATCTCCTAGCTGCGGGAGCCTACAATGAGCAGTTCTTC | CASNLLAAGAYNEQFF
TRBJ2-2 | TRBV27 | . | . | TGTGCCAGCACTGCAACCGGGTATCGGACCGGGGAGCTGTTTTTT | CASTATGYRTGELFF
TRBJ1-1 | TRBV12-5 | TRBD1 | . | TGTGCTAGTGGTTACAGGGGGAGGGATGAAGCTTTCTTT | CASGYRGRDEAFF
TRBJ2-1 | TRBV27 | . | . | TGTGCCAGCAGTTTTGGGGCGGCTTCCTACAATGAGCAGTTCTTC | CASSFGAASYNEQFF
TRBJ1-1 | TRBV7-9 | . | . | TGTGCCAGCAGCTTAGCAGGGTTGAACACTGAAGCTTTCTTT | CASSLAGLNTEAFF
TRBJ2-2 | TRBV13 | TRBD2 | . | TGTGCCAGCAGCCCCAGCGGGGCCGACACCGGGGAGCTGTTTTTT | CASSPSGADTGELFF
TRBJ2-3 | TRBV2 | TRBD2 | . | TGTGCCAGCAGGAGACTAGCCGGGCCAGATACGCAGTATTTT | CASRRLAGPDTQYF
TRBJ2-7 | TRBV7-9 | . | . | TGTGCCAGCAGCGAATACGGGACCTACGAGCAGTACTTC | CASSEYGTYEQYF
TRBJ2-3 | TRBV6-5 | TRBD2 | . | TGTGCCAGCAGACCTAGCGGGGGGAGCACAGATACGCAGTATTTT | CASRPSGGSTDTQYF
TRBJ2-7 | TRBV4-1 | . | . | TGCGCCAGCAGCCAAGTACATAGCTCCTACGAGCAGTACTTC | CASSQVHSSYEQYF
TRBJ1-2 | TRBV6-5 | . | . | TGTGCCAGCAGTTACGAGGTTTTCGGACCAAATGGCTACACCTTC | CASSYEVFGPNGYTF
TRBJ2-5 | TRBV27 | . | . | TGTGCCAGCAGCCACAGGGTGGAAGCGGAGACCCAGTACTTC | CASSHRVEAETQYF
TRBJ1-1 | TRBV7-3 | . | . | TGTGCCAGCAGCTTAAGCTCGGAAGGTGAAGCTTTCTTT | CASSLSSEGEAFF
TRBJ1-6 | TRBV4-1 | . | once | TGCGCCAGCAGCCAAGGTTCCGGGCCCGGGAATTCACCCCTCCACTTT | CASSQGSGPGNSPLHF
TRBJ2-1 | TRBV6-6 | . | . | TGTGCCAGCAGTACAGATGAGCAGTTCTTC | CASSTDEQFF
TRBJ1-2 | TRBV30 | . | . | TGTGCCTGGAGCCCGGCCGACCCCGCTAACTATGGCTACACCTTC | CAWSPADPANYGYTF
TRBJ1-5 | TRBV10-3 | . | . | TGTGCCATCAGTGTCGGGGGACCTCGGGGCAATCAGCCCCAGCATTTT | CAISVGGPRGNQPQHF
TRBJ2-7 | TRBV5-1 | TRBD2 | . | TGCGCCAGCAGCCCGAGACTAGCGGGAAGGTCCTACGAGCAGTACTTC | CASSPRLAGRSYEQYF
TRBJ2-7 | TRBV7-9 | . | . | TGTGCCAGCAGCTCCCGGGACGCCTACGAGCAGTACTTC | CASSSRDAYEQYF
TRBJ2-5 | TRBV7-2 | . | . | TGTGCCAGCAGCTTATCGGGGGCTGGGGGAGAGACCCAGTACTTC | CASSLSGAGGETQYF
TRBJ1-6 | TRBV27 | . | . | TGTGCCAGCAGTTTGAGGGGGGTCGGTTCACCCCTCCACTTT | CASSLRGVGSPLHF
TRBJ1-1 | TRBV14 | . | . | TGTGCCAGCAGCCAAGATTTTGAGGGGGGGAATGCTTTCTTT | CASSQDFEGGNAFF
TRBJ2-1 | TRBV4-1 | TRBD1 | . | TGCGCCAGCAGCCAATTGACAGGGTCCTACAATGAGCAGTTCTTC | CASSQLTGSYNEQFF
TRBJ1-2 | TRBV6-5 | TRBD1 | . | TGTGCCAGCAGTTACGACAGGGGCTATGGCTACACCTTC | CASSYDRGYGYTF
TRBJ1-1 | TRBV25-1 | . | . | TGTGCCAGCAGTGAAACCGGGCAGGGAATGAACACTGAAGCTTTCTTT | CASSETGQGMNTEAFF
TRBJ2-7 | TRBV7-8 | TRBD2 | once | TGTGCCAGCAGCCCGGAGACTAGCGGGGGGAGCTCCTACGAGCAGTACTTC | CASSPETSGGSSYEQYF
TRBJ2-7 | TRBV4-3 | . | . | TGCGCCAGCAGCCTCAGGGTGACCTATTACGAGCAGTACTTC | CASSLRVTYYEQYF
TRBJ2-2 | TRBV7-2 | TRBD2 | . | TGTGCCAGCAGCTTAGTCCTAGCTAGCGGGAGGGCCGTCGGGGAGCTGTTTTTT | CASSLVLASGRAVGELFF
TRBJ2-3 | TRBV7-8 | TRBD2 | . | TGTGCCAGCAGCTTAGCGGGGGGGGTAGATACGCAGTATTTT | CASSLAGGVDTQYF
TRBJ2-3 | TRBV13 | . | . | TGTGCCAGCAGCTTCGGGGGGCGGGCGGATACGCAGTATTTT | CASSFGGRADTQYF
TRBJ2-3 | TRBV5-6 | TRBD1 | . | TGTGCCAGCAGAATGGAACAGGGGGCATGGGCAGATACGCAGTATTTT | CASRMEQGAWADTQYF
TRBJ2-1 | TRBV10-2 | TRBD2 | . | TGCGCCAGCAACAAGCGGGAGGGCCCCCGCTCTGAGCAGTTCTTC | CASNKREGPRSEQFF
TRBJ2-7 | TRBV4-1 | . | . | TGCGCCAGCAGCCAGGGTACATCCCCTCGCGGGCAGTACTTC | CASSQGTSPRGQYF
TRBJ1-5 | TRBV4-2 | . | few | TGTGCCAGCAGCCTTGGGCAGTATAGCAATCAGCCCCAGCATTTT | CASSLGQYSNQPQHF
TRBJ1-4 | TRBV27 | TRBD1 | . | TGTGCCAGCAGTCTATGGACAGGCGAAAAACTGTTTTTT | CASSLWTGEKLFF
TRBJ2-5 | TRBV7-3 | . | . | TGTGCCAGCAGCTTAGGGGGCGTGGAGACCCAGTACTTC | CASSLGGVETQYF
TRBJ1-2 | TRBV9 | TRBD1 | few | TGTGCCAGCAGCACAGGGGTTGGCTACACCTTC | CASSTGVGYTF
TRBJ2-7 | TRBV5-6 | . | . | TGTGCCAGCAGCCTCTTCCAGGGGTACGAGCAGTACTTC | CASSLFQGYEQYF
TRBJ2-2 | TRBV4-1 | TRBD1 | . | TGCGCCAGCAGCCAACGCAGGGGGCAAGTCGGGGAGCTGTTTTTT | CASSQRRGQVGELFF
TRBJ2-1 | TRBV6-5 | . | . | TGTGCCAGCAGTAATAGCCAGGGGAGGAATGAGCAGTTCTTC | CASSNSQGRNEQFF
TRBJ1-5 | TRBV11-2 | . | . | TGTGCCAGCAGCTTAGATACTGGAATCCAGCATTTT | CASSLDTGIQHF
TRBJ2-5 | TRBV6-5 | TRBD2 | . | TGTGCCAGCATTTCAACATCGGGGGGGCTTGAGACCCAGTACTTC | CASISTSGGLETQYF
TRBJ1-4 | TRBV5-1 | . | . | TGCGCCAGCAGCGACAGAGCAACTAATGAAAAACTGTTTTTT | CASSDRATNEKLFF